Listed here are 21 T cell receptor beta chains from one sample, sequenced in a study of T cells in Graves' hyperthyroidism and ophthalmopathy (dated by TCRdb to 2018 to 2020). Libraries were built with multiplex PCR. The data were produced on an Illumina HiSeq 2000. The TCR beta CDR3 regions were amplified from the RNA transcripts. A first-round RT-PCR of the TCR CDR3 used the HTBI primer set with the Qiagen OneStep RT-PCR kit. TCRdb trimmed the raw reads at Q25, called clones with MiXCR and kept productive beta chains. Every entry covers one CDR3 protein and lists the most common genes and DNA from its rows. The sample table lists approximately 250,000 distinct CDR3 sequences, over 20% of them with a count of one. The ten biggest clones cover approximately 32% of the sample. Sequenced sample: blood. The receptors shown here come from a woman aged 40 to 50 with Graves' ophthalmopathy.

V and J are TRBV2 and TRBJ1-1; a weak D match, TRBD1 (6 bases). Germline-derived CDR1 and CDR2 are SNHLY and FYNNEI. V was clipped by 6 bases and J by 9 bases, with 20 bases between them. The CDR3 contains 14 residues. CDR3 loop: CASSPTRGTTQAFF. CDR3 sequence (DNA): TGTGCCAGCAGCCCAACCAGGGGTACGACTCAAGCTTTCTTT.

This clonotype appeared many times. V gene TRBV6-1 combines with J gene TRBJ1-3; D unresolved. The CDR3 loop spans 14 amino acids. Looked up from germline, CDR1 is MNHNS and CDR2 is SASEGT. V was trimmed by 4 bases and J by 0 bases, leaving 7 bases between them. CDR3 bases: TGTGCCAGCAGTGCACCGGACTCTGGAAACACCATATATTTT. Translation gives CASSAPDSGNTIYF.

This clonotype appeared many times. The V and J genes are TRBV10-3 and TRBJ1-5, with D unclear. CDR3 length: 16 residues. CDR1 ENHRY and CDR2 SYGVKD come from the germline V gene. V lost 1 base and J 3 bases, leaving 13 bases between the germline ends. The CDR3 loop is CAISEWEGVNNQPQHF. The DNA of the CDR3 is TGTGCCATCAGTGAGTGGGAGGGCGTGAACAATCAGCCCCAGCATTTT.

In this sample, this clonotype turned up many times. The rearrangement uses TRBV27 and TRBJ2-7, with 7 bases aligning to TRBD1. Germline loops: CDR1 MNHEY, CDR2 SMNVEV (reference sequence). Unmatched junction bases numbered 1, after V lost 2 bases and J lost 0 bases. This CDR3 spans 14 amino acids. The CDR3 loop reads CASSLKGASYEQYF. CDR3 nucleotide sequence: TGTGCCAGCAGTTTAAAGGGGGCCTCCTACGAGCAGTACTTC.

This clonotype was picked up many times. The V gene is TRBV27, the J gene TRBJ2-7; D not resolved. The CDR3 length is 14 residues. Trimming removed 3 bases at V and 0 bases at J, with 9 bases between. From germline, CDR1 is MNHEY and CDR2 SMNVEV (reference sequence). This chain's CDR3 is CASSFLERSYEQYF. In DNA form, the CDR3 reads TGTGCCAGCAGTTTCTTGGAACGCTCCTACGAGCAGTACTTC.

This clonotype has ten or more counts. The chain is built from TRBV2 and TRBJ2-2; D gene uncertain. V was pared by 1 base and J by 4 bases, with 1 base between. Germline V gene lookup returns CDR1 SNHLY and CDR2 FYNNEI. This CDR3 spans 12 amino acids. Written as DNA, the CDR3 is TGTGCCAGCAGTGAAGGCACCGGGGAGCTGTTTTTT. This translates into CASSEGTGELFF.

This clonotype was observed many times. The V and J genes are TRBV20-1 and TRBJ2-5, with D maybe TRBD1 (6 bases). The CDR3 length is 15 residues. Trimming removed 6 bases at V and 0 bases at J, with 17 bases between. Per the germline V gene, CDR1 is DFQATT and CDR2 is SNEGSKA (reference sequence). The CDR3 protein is CSAIVRGWYQETQYF. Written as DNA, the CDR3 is TGCAGTGCCATTGTCAGGGGATGGTACCAAGAGACCCAGTACTTC.

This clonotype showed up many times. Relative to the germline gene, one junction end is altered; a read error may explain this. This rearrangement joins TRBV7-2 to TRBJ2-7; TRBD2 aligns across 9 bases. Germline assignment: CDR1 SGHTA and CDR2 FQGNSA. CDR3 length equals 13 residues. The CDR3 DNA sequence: TGTGCCAGCAGCCTCCAGTGGGGGACTAGCCATCTGTTC. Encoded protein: CASSLQWGTSHLF.

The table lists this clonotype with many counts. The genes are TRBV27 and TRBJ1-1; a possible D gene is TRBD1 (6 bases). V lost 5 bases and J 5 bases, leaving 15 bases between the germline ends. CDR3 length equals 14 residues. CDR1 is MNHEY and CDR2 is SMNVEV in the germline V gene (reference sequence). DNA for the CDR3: TGTGCCAGCAGTATCAGGGGATTGTGGACTGAAGCTTTCTTT. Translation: CASSIRGLWTEAFF.

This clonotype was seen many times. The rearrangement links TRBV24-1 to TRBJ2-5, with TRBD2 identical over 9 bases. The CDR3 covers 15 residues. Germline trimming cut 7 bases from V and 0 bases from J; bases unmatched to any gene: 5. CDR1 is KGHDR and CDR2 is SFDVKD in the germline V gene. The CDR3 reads CATRGSGRYQETQYF. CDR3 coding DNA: TGTGCCACCAGGGGTAGCGGGAGATACCAAGAGACCCAGTACTTC.

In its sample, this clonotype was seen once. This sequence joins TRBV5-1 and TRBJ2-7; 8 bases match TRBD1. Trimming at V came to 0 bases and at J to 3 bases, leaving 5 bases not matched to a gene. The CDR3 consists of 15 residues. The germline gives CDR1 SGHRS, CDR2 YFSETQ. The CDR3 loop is CASSLGTGSYYEQYF. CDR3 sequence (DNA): TGCGCCAGCAGCTTGGGGACAGGGAGTTACTACGAGCAGTACTTC.

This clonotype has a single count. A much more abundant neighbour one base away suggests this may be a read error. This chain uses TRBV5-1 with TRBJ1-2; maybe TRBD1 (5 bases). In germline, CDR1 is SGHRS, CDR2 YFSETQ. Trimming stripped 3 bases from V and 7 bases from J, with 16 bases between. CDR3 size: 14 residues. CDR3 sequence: CASSSTGDASGYTF. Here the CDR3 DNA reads TGCGCCAGCAGCTCCACCGGGGACGCCTCTGGCTACACCTTC.

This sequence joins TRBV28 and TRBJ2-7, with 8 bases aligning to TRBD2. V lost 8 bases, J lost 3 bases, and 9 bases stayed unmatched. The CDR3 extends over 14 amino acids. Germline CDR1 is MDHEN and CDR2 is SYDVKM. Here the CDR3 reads CASRGREAFYEQYF. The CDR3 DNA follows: TGTGCCAGCCGGGGGCGGGAGGCGTTCTACGAGCAGTACTTC.

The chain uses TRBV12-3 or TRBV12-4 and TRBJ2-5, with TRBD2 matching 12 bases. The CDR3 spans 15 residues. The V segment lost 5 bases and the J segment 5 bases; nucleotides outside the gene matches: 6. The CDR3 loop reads CASSERTSGVETQYF. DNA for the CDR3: TGTGCCAGCAGTGAGAGGACTAGCGGGGTTGAGACCCAGTACTTC.

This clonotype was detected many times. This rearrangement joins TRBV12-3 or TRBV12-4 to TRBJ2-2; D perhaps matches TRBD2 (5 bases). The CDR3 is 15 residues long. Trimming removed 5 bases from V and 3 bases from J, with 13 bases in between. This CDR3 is CASSADLPDTGELFF. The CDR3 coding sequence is TGTGCCAGCAGTGCGGACTTACCGGACACCGGGGAGCTGTTTTTT.

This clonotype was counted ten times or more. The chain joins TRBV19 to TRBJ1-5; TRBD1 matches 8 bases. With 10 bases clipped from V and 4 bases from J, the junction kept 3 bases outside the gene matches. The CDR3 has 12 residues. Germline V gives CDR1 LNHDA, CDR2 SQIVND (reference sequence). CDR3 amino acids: CATGQGNQPQHF. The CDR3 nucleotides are TGTGCCACCGGACAGGGAAATCAGCCCCAGCATTTT.

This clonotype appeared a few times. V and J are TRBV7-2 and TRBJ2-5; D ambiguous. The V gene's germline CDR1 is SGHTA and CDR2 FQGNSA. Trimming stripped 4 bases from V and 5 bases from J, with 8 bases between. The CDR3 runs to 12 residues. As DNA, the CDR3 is TGTGCCAGCAGCTCGCTAATGGAGACCCAGTACTTC. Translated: CASSSLMETQYF.

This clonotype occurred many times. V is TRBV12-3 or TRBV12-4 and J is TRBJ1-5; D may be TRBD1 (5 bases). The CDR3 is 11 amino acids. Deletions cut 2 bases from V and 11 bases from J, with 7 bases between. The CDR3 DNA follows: TGTGCCAGCAGTTTACAGACAGCCCAGCATTTT. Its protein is CASSLQTAQHF.

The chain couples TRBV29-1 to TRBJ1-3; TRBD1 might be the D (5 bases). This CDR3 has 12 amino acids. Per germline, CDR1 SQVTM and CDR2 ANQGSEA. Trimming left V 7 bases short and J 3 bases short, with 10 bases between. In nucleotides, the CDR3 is TGCAGCGCGACAGACTATGGAAACACCATATATTTT. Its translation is CSATDYGNTIYF.

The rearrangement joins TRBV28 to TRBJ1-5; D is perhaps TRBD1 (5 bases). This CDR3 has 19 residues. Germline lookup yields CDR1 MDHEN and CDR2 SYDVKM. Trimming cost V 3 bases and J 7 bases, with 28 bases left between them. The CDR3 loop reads CASSFRTNGPGDRRQPQHF. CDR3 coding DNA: TGTGCCAGCAGTTTCAGGACAAACGGACCGGGGGATAGAAGACAGCCCCAGCATTTT.

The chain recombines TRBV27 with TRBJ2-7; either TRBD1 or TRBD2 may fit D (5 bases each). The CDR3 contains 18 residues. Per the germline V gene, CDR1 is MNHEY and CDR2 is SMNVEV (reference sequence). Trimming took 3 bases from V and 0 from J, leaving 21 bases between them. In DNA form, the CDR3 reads TGTGCCAGCAGTTTTTTATCCGTAGGACGGGACCGCTCCTACGAGCAGTACTTC. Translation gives CASSFLSVGRDRSYEQYF.